What follows are 32 T cell receptor beta chains derived from one specimen sequenced in a study of CD4+ T cells in melanoma. The assay was immunoSEQ multiplex PCR, and TCRdb's table has in-frame clones only and misses some. The repertoire holds about 11,000 clones, roughly two thirds seen once, with about 8.9% in the top ten. Sequenced: cells from a culture (not recorded whether cultured in vitro). These receptors came from a human donor with melanoma.

The sample holds a few counts of this clone. This chain links TRBV5-1 with TRBJ2-5; D is undetermined. Germline loops: CDR1 SGHRS, CDR2 YFSETQ. The CDR3 loop spans 13 amino acids. Deletions cut 0 bases from V and 2 bases from J, with 5 bases between. CDR3 in amino acids: CASSLEPQETQYF. The DNA for the CDR3 is TGCGCCAGCAGCTTGGAGCCTCAAGAGACCCAGTACTTC. Supplemented by reference TRBV5-1 and TRBJ2-5, the full variable domain reads KAGVTQTPRYLIKTRGQQVTLSCSPISGHRSVSWYQQTPGQGLQFLFEYFSETQRNKGNFPGRFSGRQFSNSRSEMNVSTLELGDSALYLCASSLEPQETQYFGPGTRLLVL.

This clone showed up just a few times. The chain combines TRBV6-6 with TRBJ2-7, with 7 bases aligning to TRBD1. CDR3 length: 13 amino acids. Germline loops: CDR1 MNHNY, CDR2 SVGAGI (reference sequence). J lost 2 bases, V lost 6 bases, and 4 bases had no gene match. The CDR3 DNA is TGTGCCAGCAGGACGACAGGGACCTACGAGCAGTACTTC. Its protein is CASRTTGTYEQYF.

A single count supports this clone. This CDR3 reads CASTPYVGESGANVLTF. In DNA, the CDR3 is TGTGCCAGCACTCCGTACGTCGGGGAGTCTGGGGCCAACGTCCTGACTTTC. The V gene is TRBV9, the J gene TRBJ2-6, with a possible D match to TRBD2 (5 bases). V was trimmed by 6 bases and J by 1 base, leaving 17 bases between them. Germline CDR1 SGDLS, CDR2 YYNGEE. This CDR3 contains 17 residues.

This rearrangement joins TRBV19 to TRBJ2-1, with 7 bases that match TRBD1. Germline lookup yields CDR1 LNHDA and CDR2 SQIVND (reference sequence). This CDR3 is built from 15 residues. V dropped 6 bases and J dropped 7; count of bases not matched to a gene: 12. The CDR3 nucleotides read TGTGCCAGTAGCACCCGGGGACAGTGGGGGAATGAGCAGTTCTTC. It codes for CASSTRGQWGNEQFF.

This clone was seen only once. This rearrangement joins TRBV30 to TRBJ2-3; unclear D gene. CDR1 is GTSNPN, CDR2 SVGIG, per germline (reference sequence). Trimming pared 0 bases from V and 11 bases from J, leaving 12 bases between. The CDR3 is 12 residues long. CDR3 sequence reads: CAWSVRGPVQYF. CDR3 sequence (DNA): TGTGCCTGGAGTGTACGCGGCCCTGTGCAGTATTTT.

A few counts support this clone. The gene calls are TRBV18 and TRBJ2-5; 12 positions agree with TRBD2. The ends lost 2 bases at V and 3 bases at J; junction bases unmatched: 10. The CDR3 runs 18 residues. Germline-derived CDR1 and CDR2 are KGHSH and LQKENI. As DNA, the CDR3 is TGTGCCAGCTCACCAACGGGACTAGCGGGCTCCGGGGAAGAGACCCAGTACTTC. Amino acid sequence: CASSPTGLAGSGEETQYF. The full variable domain, its missing parts supplied by reference TRBV18 and TRBJ2-5, is NAGVMQNPRHLVRRRGQEARLRCSPMKGHSHVYWYRQLPEEGLKFMVYLQKENIIDESGMPKERFSAEFPKEGPSILRIQQVVRGDSAAYFCASSPTGLAGSGEETQYFGPGTRLLVL.

This chain joins TRBV6-1 and TRBJ2-1; TRBD2 matches at 10 bases. The germline V gene has CDR1 MNHNS and CDR2 SASEGT. The V gene end was trimmed by 4 bases and the J gene end by 9 bases; junction bases not matched to a gene: 9. The CDR3 is made up of 15 amino acids. The CDR3 DNA reads TGTGCCAGCAGTGGAACACTAGCGGGGAGTGGTGAGCAGTTCTTC. Its protein is CASSGTLAGSGEQFF.

This clone came up a few times. The chain recombines TRBV30 with TRBJ1-4; D gene ambiguous. Germline CDR1 reads GTSNPN; CDR2 reads SVGIG (reference sequence). The CDR3 consists of 13 residues. The germline V and J ends were trimmed by 3 bases and 3 bases, with 8 bases remaining between them. The CDR3, as DNA: TGTGCCTGGAGCGGTGGACCTAATGAAAAACTGTTTTTT. Protein product: CAWSGGPNEKLFF.

V usage is TRBV5-5 and J usage is TRBJ2-7; D is unclear. Trimming took 1 base from V and 2 from J, leaving 13 bases between them. The CDR3 length is 15 residues. CDR1 and CDR2 from the germline V gene are SGHKS and YYEKEE (reference sequence). CDR3 sequence: CASSLWAFGPYEQYF. CDR3 DNA sequence: TGTGCCAGCAGCTTGTGGGCTTTCGGTCCCTACGAGCAGTACTTC.

The chain has TRBV5-6 and TRBJ1-6, with 8 bases matching TRBD1. The CDR3 has 15 amino acids. V lost 2 bases and J lost 8; bases outside the gene matches: 6. Germline V gene data show CDR1 as SGHDT and CDR2 as YYEEEE. The CDR3 coding sequence is TGTGCCAGCAGCTTAGACCAGGGGGCCTATTCACCCCTCCACTTT. Translation gives CASSLDQGAYSPLHF.

This clone has more than one count but fewer than ten. The chain recombines TRBV12-5 with TRBJ1-2; D gene uncertain. Germline V gives CDR1 LGHNT, CDR2 FRNRAP. CDR3 length: 12 amino acids. Trimming shortened V by 5 bases and J by 8 bases, and 12 bases separated the two germline ends. The CDR3 loop reads CASGHGPGGYTF. For the CDR3, the DNA is TGTGCTAGTGGTCATGGACCCGGAGGCTACACCTTC.

CDR3 in DNA: TGTGCCAGCTCACCCCAATCCGGGACAGGGGGTTACTCCTACGAGCAGTACTTC. Translation: CASSPQSGTGGYSYEQYF. The V gene is TRBV18, the J gene TRBJ2-7; 11 bases are a match to TRBD1. The CDR3 runs 18 residues. CDR1 is KGHSH and CDR2 is LQKENI in the germline V gene. V lost 3 bases, J lost 0 bases, and 10 bases stayed unmatched.

With respect to this clone: A much larger clone sits a single nucleotide away, making a read error possible. This CDR3 is also generated by other DNA sequences in the sample. The chain links TRBV7-2 to TRBJ1-5; no clear D gene. Germline values: CDR1 SGHTA, CDR2 FQGNSA. V was cut by 6 bases and J by 3 bases, with 9 bases left in between. CDR3 size: 13 residues. CDR3 sequence (DNA): TGTGCCAGCAGACGTGGCAACAATCAGCCCCAGCATTTT. Protein: CASRRGNNQPQHF.

In this sample, this clone turned up a few times. This sequence joins TRBV5-1 and TRBJ2-3; 8 nucleotides align to TRBD2. The trim removed 7 bases at V and 1 base at J, leaving 2 bases unmatched. The germline CDR1 and CDR2 sequences are SGHRS and YFSETQ. The CDR3 contains 13 residues. The CDR3 region is CASGRGGTDTQYF. CDR3 nucleotide sequence: TGCGCCAGCGGGCGGGGGGGCACAGATACGCAGTATTTT.

As concerns this clone: One end of the junction is discordant with germline, which a read error may explain. This rearrangement joins TRBV11-1 to TRBJ2-5; D might be TRBD1 (5 bases). The CDR3 runs 13 residues. The germline V gene has CDR1 SGHAT and CDR2 FQDESV (reference sequence). The CDR3 protein is CASSLIVGSGLHF. DNA of the CDR3: TGTGCCAGCAGCTTAATTGTTGGGTCAGGGCTTCACTTC.

The chain carries TRBV5-4 and TRBJ1-2; 9 bases are a match to TRBD1. V lost 7 bases and J lost 8; bases outside the gene matches: 15. Per the germline V gene, CDR1 is SGHNT and CDR2 is YYREEE (reference sequence). CDR3 size: 15 residues. CDR3 sequence (DNA): TGTGCCAGCTCAATTATTCCCGGGACAGGGCCCGGCTACACCTTC. Translated: CASSIIPGTGPGYTF.

This clone was found once. V usage is TRBV7-2 and J usage is TRBJ2-7, with TRBD1 identical over 10 bases. The CDR3 has 16 residues. Per germline, CDR1 SGHTA and CDR2 FQGNSA. With V trimmed by 3 bases and J by 1 base, 6 bases remained unmatched. This CDR3 reads CASSFSGTGVSYEQYF. The CDR3 region has the DNA TGTGCCAGCAGCTTTTCAGGGACAGGGGTGTCCTACGAGCAGTACTTC. Filled out from reference TRBV7-2 and TRBJ2-7, the complete variable domain reads GAGVSQSPSNKVTEKGKDVELRCDPISGHTALYWYRQSLGQGLEFLIYFQGNSAPDKSGLPSDRFSAERTGGSVSTLTIQRTQQEDSAVYLCASSFSGTGVSYEQYFGPGTRLTVT.

J is TRBJ1-5 and V is TRBV2, with D maybe TRBD1 (5 bases). Germline V gene sequence: CDR1 SNHLY, CDR2 FYNNEI. The germline V and J ends were trimmed by 6 bases and 5 bases, with 17 bases remaining between them. The CDR3 is 15 amino acids. The CDR3 DNA reads TGTGCCAGCAGCCGACAGTTTCCTGCGGATCAGCCCCAGCATTTT. Protein sequence: CASSRQFPADQPQHF.

This clone has a handful of counts. V gene TRBV12-5 combines with J gene TRBJ1-5; no clear D. CDR1 LGHNT and CDR2 FRNRAP come from the germline V gene. This CDR3 is 15 amino acids long. V lost 9 bases to trimming and J lost 5 bases, with 20 bases between them. CDR3 DNA: TGTGCTAGCCGCCGCGAATCGCCCCCCGATCAGCCCCAGCATTTT. It encodes CASRRESPPDQPQHF.

This rearrangement joins TRBV7-9 to TRBJ2-3, with D tentatively TRBD1 (5 bases). There are 14 residues in the CDR3. Germline V gene lookup returns CDR1 SEHNR and CDR2 FQNEAQ (reference sequence). Trimming shortened V by 5 bases and J by 4 bases, and 13 bases separated the two germline ends. CDR3 nucleotide sequence: TGTGCCAGCAGCCGAAACCAGGGATCAGATACGCAGTATTTT. Protein product: CASSRNQGSDTQYF.

The chain joins TRBV18 to TRBJ2-5, with D perhaps TRBD2 (6 bases). The CDR3 loop spans 14 amino acids. V lost 3 bases to trimming and J lost 1 base, with 9 bases between them. Germline V gene sequence: CDR1 KGHSH, CDR2 LQKENI. CDR3 amino acids: CASSPAAGQETQYF. The CDR3 DNA is TGTGCCAGCTCACCTGCAGCGGGCCAAGAGACCCAGTACTTC.

Only one count was recorded for this clone. The CDR3: CASSPTGTGGRDTQYF. For the CDR3, the DNA is TGCGCCAGCAGCCCTACCGGGACAGGGGGTAGAGATACGCAGTATTTT. The chain employs TRBV5-1 and TRBJ2-3; TRBD1 matches at 11 bases. CDR1 and CDR2 (germline): SGHRS, YFSETQ. The CDR3 runs 16 residues. Losses at the gene ends were 4 bases for V and 5 bases for J; bases not matched to a gene: 9.

This chain joins TRBV5-6 and TRBJ1-5; a weak D match, TRBD1 (5 bases). Trimming removed 0 bases from V and 1 base from J, with 14 bases in between. Germline CDR1 and CDR2: SGHDT and YYEEEE. The CDR3 is 17 amino acids. CDR3 sequence: CASSLEGREGSNQPQHF. As DNA, the CDR3 is TGTGCCAGCAGCTTGGAGGGCAGGGAAGGGAGCAATCAGCCCCAGCATTTT.

This clone showed up just a few times. The V call is TRBV6-1, the J call TRBJ1-2; perhaps TRBD1 as D (6 bases). V was shortened by 7 bases and J by 4 bases, with 10 bases between the two germline ends. The CDR3 length is 12 residues. The germline gives CDR1 MNHNS, CDR2 SASEGT. The CDR3 here is CASMGGFYGYTF. The CDR3 DNA follows: TGTGCCAGCATGGGGGGCTTCTATGGCTACACCTTC.

The chain carries TRBV5-1 and TRBJ2-7, with D possibly being TRBD1 (6 bases). V lost 0 bases, J lost 2 bases, and 12 bases lay in between. From germline, CDR1 is SGHRS and CDR2 YFSETQ. The CDR3 is 15 residues long. CDR3: CASSLESGATYEQYF. CDR3 coding DNA: TGCGCCAGCAGCTTGGAGTCAGGGGCGACCTACGAGCAGTACTTC.

This chain links TRBV6-1 with TRBJ1-1; D gene uncertain. With 2 bases removed from V and 9 bases from J, the gap between germline ends came to 13 bases. The CDR3 runs 13 residues. From germline, CDR1 is MNHNS and CDR2 SASEGT. For the CDR3, the DNA is TGTGCCAGCAGTGAAAGGACCGCCCGCAAAGCTTTCTTT. Its translation: CASSERTARKAFF.

By its share, this clone is medium-sized (0.01 to 0.1%). The gene calls are TRBV2 and TRBJ2-1; 12 nucleotides line up with TRBD2. CDR3 length: 16 residues. CDR1 is SNHLY, CDR2 FYNNEI, per germline. Trimming cost V 3 bases and J 6 bases; bases outside gene matches: 6. The CDR3 coding sequence is TGTGCCAGCAGTGACGAAGGGACTAGCGGGCGCAATGAGCAGTTCTTC. Its protein is CASSDEGTSGRNEQFF.

The chain links TRBV5-1 to TRBJ2-1; D not certain. CDR1 is SGHRS, CDR2 YFSETQ, per germline. Trimming stripped 1 base from V and 2 bases from J, with 10 bases between. There are 15 residues in the CDR3. The CDR3 protein is CASSLPLYTYNEQFF. The CDR3 nucleotides are TGCGCCAGCAGCTTGCCGCTCTACACCTACAATGAGCAGTTCTTC.

CDR3 in amino acids: CASSLSPTRADTQYF. The CDR3 region has the DNA TGTGCCAGCAGTTTATCACCAACTCGAGCAGATACGCAGTATTTT. V and J are TRBV5-5 and TRBJ2-3; D is unclear. Germline V gene data show CDR1 as SGHKS and CDR2 as YYEKEE (reference sequence). The ends were cut back, 5 bases at V and 4 bases at J, with 17 bases in the middle. CDR3 length: 15 residues.

V gene TRBV5-5 combines with J gene TRBJ2-7; tentatively, D is TRBD1 (5 bases). The CDR3 has 14 amino acids. Germline-derived CDR1 and CDR2 are SGHKS and YYEKEE (reference sequence). V was cut by 4 bases and J by 4 bases, with 15 bases left in between. CDR3 coding DNA: TGTGCCAGCAGCCACCCAGGGTTGCCTTACGAGCAGTACTTC. Translation gives CASSHPGLPYEQYF.

The J gene is TRBJ2-3, the V gene TRBV5-5; D remains ambiguous. This CDR3 has 16 residues. V was pared by 0 bases and J by 2 bases, with 13 bases between. Germline values: CDR1 SGHKS, CDR2 YYEKEE (reference sequence). In nucleotides, the CDR3 is TGTGCCAGCAGCTTGGTCCATATGGGATTCACAGATACGCAGTATTTT. Protein: CASSLVHMGFTDTQYF.

The CDR3 DNA reads as TGCAGCACCAACACAGATACGCAGTATTTT. It codes for CSTNTDTQYF. The V and J genes are TRBV29-1 and TRBJ2-3; D ambiguous. The CDR3 length is 10 residues. V was pared by 8 bases and J by 2 bases, with 5 bases between. Germline V gene lookup returns CDR1 SQVTM and CDR2 ANQGSEA.